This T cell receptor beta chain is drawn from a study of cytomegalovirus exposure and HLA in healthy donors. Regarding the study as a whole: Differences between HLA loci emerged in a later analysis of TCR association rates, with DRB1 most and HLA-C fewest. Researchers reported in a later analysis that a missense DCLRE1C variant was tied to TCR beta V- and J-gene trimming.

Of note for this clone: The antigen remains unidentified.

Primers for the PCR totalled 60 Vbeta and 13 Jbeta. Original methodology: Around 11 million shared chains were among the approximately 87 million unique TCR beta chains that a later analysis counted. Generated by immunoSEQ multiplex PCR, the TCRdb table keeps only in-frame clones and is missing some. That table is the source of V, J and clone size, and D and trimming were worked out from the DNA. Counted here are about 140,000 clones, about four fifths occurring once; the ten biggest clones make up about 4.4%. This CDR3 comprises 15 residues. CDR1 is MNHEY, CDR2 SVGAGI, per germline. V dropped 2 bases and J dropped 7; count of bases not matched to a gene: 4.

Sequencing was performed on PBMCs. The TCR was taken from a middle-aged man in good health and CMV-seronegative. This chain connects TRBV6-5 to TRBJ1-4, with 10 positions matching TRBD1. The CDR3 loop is CASSYQGQGIEKLFF. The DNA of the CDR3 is TGTGCCAGCAGTTACCAGGGACAGGGGATTGAAAAACTGTTTTTT.